The 30 T cell receptor beta chains below all came from one sample that was sequenced in a study of cytomegalovirus exposure and HLA in healthy donors. The PCR contained 60 Vbeta and 13 Jbeta primers. Generated by immunoSEQ multiplex PCR, the TCRdb table keeps only in-frame clones and is missing some. The data hold almost 95,000 clones, with around two thirds observed a single time. Material for sequencing was PBMCs. The receptors shown here come from a man between 25 and 39 years old in good health and CMV-seronegative.

The chain uses TRBV29-1 and TRBJ1-2; perhaps TRBD1 as D (6 bases). CDR1 is SQVTM and CDR2 is ANQGSEA in the germline V gene. CDR3 length: 11 residues. V was clipped by 3 bases and J by 8 bases, with 10 bases between them. The chain's CDR3 is CSVDPGAGYTF. The CDR3 nucleotides read TGCAGCGTTGACCCAGGGGCCGGCTACACCTTC.

The rearrangement joins TRBV5-1 to TRBJ1-1; the match to TRBD1 covers 9 bases. Germline V lookup: CDR1 SGHRS, CDR2 YFSETQ. This CDR3 is 13 amino acids long. With 0 bases clipped from V and 10 bases from J, the junction kept 4 bases outside the gene matches. CDR3 nucleotides: TGCGCCAGCAGCTTGGAGGGACAGGGCACAGCTTTCTTT. Translating gives CASSLEGQGTAFF.

The V gene is TRBV30, the J gene TRBJ2-3; 7 positions match TRBD2. Losses at the gene ends were 5 bases for V and 5 bases for J; bases not matched to a gene: 7. The length of the CDR3 is 13 residues. From germline, CDR1 is GTSNPN and CDR2 SVGIG (reference sequence). The CDR3 nucleotides read TGTGCCTGGGGGAGGGCCGAGGGAGATACGCAGTATTTT. Translated, it gives CAWGRAEGDTQYF.

The V gene is TRBV27, the J gene TRBJ2-2; no clear D gene. The V gene lost 6 bases and the J gene lost 2 bases, with 13 bases spanning the gap. From germline, CDR1 is MNHEY and CDR2 SMNVEV (reference sequence). This CDR3 contains 15 residues. The CDR3 coding sequence is TGTGCCAGCAGAAAGCTAAGCCGCAACACCGGGGAGCTGTTTTTT. Protein: CASRKLSRNTGELFF.

The chain has TRBV9 and TRBJ2-2; 14 bases agree with TRBD2. The CDR3 runs to 18 residues. The J segment lost 1 base and the V segment lost 1 base, leaving 3 bases of the junction unmatched. Germline assignment: CDR1 SGDLS and CDR2 YYNGEE. CDR3: CASSVPTSGRENTGELFF. In DNA, the CDR3 is TGTGCCAGCAGCGTACCGACTAGCGGGAGGGAGAACACCGGGGAGCTGTTTTTT.

This clone was counted a single time. The genes are TRBV5-1 and TRBJ2-5; D gene uncertain. The J call may be faulty, since TRBJ2-7 better matches the DNA end. The CDR3 runs 14 residues. Germline V gene lookup returns CDR1 SGHRS and CDR2 YFSETQ. CDR3 coding DNA: TGCGCCAGCAGCTTGGGAGATATTCGCTACGAGCAGTACTTC. This translates into CASSLGDIRYEQYF.

The chain has TRBV19 and TRBJ2-2; 8 nucleotides align to TRBD2. Germline lookup yields CDR1 LNHDA and CDR2 SQIVND (reference sequence). J was trimmed by 0 bases and V by 2 bases; bases with no gene match: 5. The CDR3 is 17 amino acids. CDR3 sequence: CASSILRGGPNTGELFF. In DNA, the CDR3 is TGTGCCAGTAGTATACTCCGGGGGGGGCCGAACACCGGGGAGCTGTTTTTT.

In its sample, this clone was seen a few times. This sequence joins TRBV7-2 and TRBJ2-1; perhaps TRBD2 as D (7 bases). The CDR3 has 16 amino acids. V lost 8 bases and J 4 bases, leaving 21 bases between the germline ends. In germline, CDR1 is SGHTA, CDR2 FQGNSA. The CDR3 coding sequence is TGTGCCAGCCTAAGGGGCGGCGGGGGCACTTACAATGAGCAGTTCTTC. Protein product: CASLRGGGGTYNEQFF.

The CDR3 here is CASRIEGAYEQYF. In DNA, the CDR3 is TGTGCCAGCAGGATAGAGGGGGCCTACGAGCAGTACTTC. V is TRBV7-9 and J is TRBJ2-7; tentative D call: TRBD1 (6 bases). The germline V and J ends were trimmed by 6 bases and 2 bases, with 11 bases remaining between them. CDR3 length equals 13 residues. Germline V gene data show CDR1 as SEHNR and CDR2 as FQNEAQ (reference sequence).

This chain links TRBV30 with TRBJ2-5; D uncertain. The DNA end favors TRBJ2-7, so the J call may be wrong. In germline, CDR1 is GTSNPN, CDR2 SVGIG (reference sequence). The CDR3 has 12 residues. As DNA, the CDR3 is TGTGCCTGGAGTGATGGTTCCTACGAGCAGTACTTC. It translates to CAWSDGSYEQYF.

A few counts support this clone. The gene calls are TRBV5-1 and TRBJ2-1; 10 bases line up with TRBD2. The CDR3 is 18 amino acids. Germline V gene lookup returns CDR1 SGHRS and CDR2 YFSETQ. V gave up 0 bases and J gave up 0 bases; unmatched junction bases: 6. CDR3 bases: TGCGCCAGCAGCTTGGCCCCTCCTAGCGGGGGCTCCTACAATGAGCAGTTCTTC. As protein: CASSLAPPSGGSYNEQFF.

This clone was detected only a few times. The V and J genes are TRBV11-2 and TRBJ2-5; D is unclear. The DNA end favors TRBJ2-7, so the J call may be wrong. Germline loops: CDR1 SGHAT, CDR2 FQNNGV. This CDR3 comprises 11 residues. DNA of the CDR3: TGTGCCAGCAGCTTAGTTTACGAGCAGTACTTC. This codes for CASSLVYEQYF.

V usage is TRBV28 and J usage is TRBJ2-3, with D tentatively TRBD1 (5 bases). CDR1 and CDR2 from the germline V gene are MDHEN and SYDVKM. The CDR3 spans 11 residues. V was clipped by 6 bases and J by 9 bases, with 10 bases between them. CDR3 sequence (DNA): TGTGCCAGCAGCGACAGTTTAACGCAGTATTTT. This gives the protein CASSDSLTQYF.

The chain employs TRBV7-9 and TRBJ2-1, with TRBD2 matching over 8 bases. The CDR3 has 17 amino acids. V shed 7 bases, J shed 7 bases, and the junction held 18 bases outside the gene matches. Germline V gives CDR1 SEHNR, CDR2 FQNEAQ (reference sequence). The CDR3 protein is CASTLQALAGSRNEQFF. The CDR3 DNA reads as TGTGCCAGCACCCTACAAGCGCTAGCGGGTAGTAGGAATGAGCAGTTCTTC.

The chain carries TRBV7-9 and TRBJ2-5; 10 bases fit TRBD2. The germline V gene has CDR1 SEHNR and CDR2 FQNEAQ (reference sequence). The CDR3 is made up of 14 amino acids. V dropped 7 bases and J dropped 2; count of bases not matched to a gene: 4. CDR3 sequence (DNA): TGTGCCAGCAACATAGCGGGGGGACAAGAGACCCAGTACTTC. It translates to CASNIAGGQETQYF.

The gene calls are TRBV27 and TRBJ1-1; D remains unclear. Germline V lookup: CDR1 MNHEY, CDR2 SMNVEV (reference sequence). The CDR3 runs to 16 residues. Trimming took off 5 bases at V and 1 base at J, with 17 bases between the two ends. DNA for the CDR3: TGTGCCAGCAGTACCACTGGTGAGGGCAGGAACACTGAAGCTTTCTTT. As protein: CASSTTGEGRNTEAFF.

The chain joins TRBV9 to TRBJ1-5; D unclear. CDR3 length: 14 residues. The V gene's germline CDR1 is SGDLS and CDR2 YYNGEE. The germline V and J ends were trimmed by 3 bases and 5 bases, with 12 bases remaining between them. CDR3 protein: CASSARGSYQPQHF. In DNA, the CDR3 is TGTGCCAGCAGCGCCCGGGGTTCTTATCAGCCCCAGCATTTT.

About this clone: Other DNA sequences of this sample code for an identical CDR3. The CDR3 bases are TGCGCCAGCAGCTTGGACAGCTACAATGAGCAGTTCTTC. Translated: CASSLDSYNEQFF. This rearrangement joins TRBV5-1 to TRBJ2-1; D gene ambiguous. The CDR3 runs to 13 residues. V shed 0 bases and J shed 3 bases, with 4 bases lying between them. Germline V lookup: CDR1 SGHRS, CDR2 YFSETQ. Full variable domain (outside the CDR3, taken from reference TRBV5-1 and TRBJ2-1): KAGVTQTPRYLIKTRGQQVTLSCSPISGHRSVSWYQQTPGQGLQFLFEYFSETQRNKGNFPGRFSGRQFSNSRSEMNVSTLELGDSALYLCASSLDSYNEQFFGPGTRLTVL.

The chain uses TRBV2 and TRBJ2-6, with 10 nucleotides matching TRBD2. The CDR3 has 18 amino acids. The ends lost 0 bases at V and 2 bases at J; junction bases unmatched: 4. Germline V gives CDR1 SNHLY, CDR2 FYNNEI. The CDR3 reads CASSEALSGGTGANVLTF. In DNA form, the CDR3 reads TGTGCCAGCAGTGAAGCACTTAGCGGGGGGACTGGGGCCAACGTCCTGACTTTC.

The gene calls are TRBV7-8 and TRBJ2-1; no definite D call. Germline CDR1 is SGHVS and CDR2 is FQNEAQ. CDR3 length equals 13 residues. V was trimmed by 1 base and J by 9 bases, leaving 10 bases between them. CDR3 nucleotide sequence: TGTGCCAGCAGCTTAGACGATAGCAGTGAGCAGTTCTTC. Its protein product is CASSLDDSSEQFF.

V is TRBV18 and J is TRBJ2-7; weak D call: TRBD2 (5 bases). CDR3 length: 14 residues. Germline V gene lookup returns CDR1 KGHSH and CDR2 LQKENI. V lost 0 bases and J 3 bases, leaving 9 bases between the germline ends. The CDR3, as DNA: TGTGCCAGCTCACCACCCGAGGGCGTCTACGAGCAGTACTTC. Its translation: CASSPPEGVYEQYF.

The genes are TRBV14 and TRBJ2-7, with no clear D. CDR1 and CDR2 (germline): SGHDN, FVKESK. The CDR3 loop spans 15 amino acids. V was trimmed by 1 base and J by 2 bases, leaving 12 bases between them. The CDR3 nucleotides are TGTGCCAGCAGCCAAGGGTCGGGTTTCACCTACGAGCAGTACTTC. Amino acid sequence: CASSQGSGFTYEQYF.

V gene TRBV7-6 combines with J gene TRBJ2-7; unclear D gene. In germline, CDR1 is SGHVS, CDR2 FNYEAQ. V lost 2 bases, J lost 0 bases, and 11 bases lay in between. The CDR3 totals 15 residues. The CDR3 spells CASSLRQSSSYEQYF. DNA for the CDR3: TGTGCCAGCAGCTTACGGCAGTCTAGCTCCTACGAGCAGTACTTC.

The genes are TRBV7-2 and TRBJ1-1; 7 nucleotides match TRBD1. Trimming cost V 2 bases and J 4 bases; bases outside gene matches: 13. Germline lookup yields CDR1 SGHTA and CDR2 FQGNSA. The length of the CDR3 is 17 residues. The CDR3 sequence is CASSLSGAGGVFTEAFF. The CDR3 DNA reads TGTGCCAGCAGCTTATCCGGGGCAGGGGGAGTGTTCACTGAAGCTTTCTTT. Together with reference TRBV7-2 and TRBJ1-1, the CDR3 gives the full variable domain: GAGVSQSPSNKVTEKGKDVELRCDPISGHTALYWYRQSLGQGLEFLIYFQGNSAPDKSGLPSDRFSAERTGGSVSTLTIQRTQQEDSAVYLCASSLSGAGGVFTEAFFGQGTRLTVV.

CDR3: CASSPWGTGDQETQYF. For the CDR3, the DNA is TGTGCCAGCAGCCCGTGGGGGACAGGGGACCAAGAGACCCAGTACTTC. This chain links TRBV11-2 with TRBJ2-5; 10 nucleotides agree with TRBD1. Germline values: CDR1 SGHAT, CDR2 FQNNGV. J was trimmed by 0 bases and V by 5 bases; bases with no gene match: 6. The CDR3 totals 16 residues.

The chain carries TRBV6-5 and TRBJ2-2; 7 nucleotides agree with TRBD1. The V segment lost 7 bases and the J segment 7 bases; nucleotides outside the gene matches: 9. Germline V gene data show CDR1 as MNHEY and CDR2 as SVGAGI. The length of the CDR3 is 14 residues. CDR3 sequence reads: CASNDRVVGGELFF. The CDR3 DNA reads TGTGCCAGCAACGACAGGGTTGTGGGCGGGGAGCTGTTTTTT.

This clone was seen only a few times. This chain links TRBV4-1 with TRBJ1-1; 9 bases map to TRBD1. CDR1 and CDR2 from the germline V gene are MGHRA and YSYEKL. After removal of 1 base from V and 2 bases from J, the junction contained 5 bases not matched to a gene. The CDR3 is 16 amino acids. The CDR3 here is CASSQGYRGQNTEAFF. The DNA for the CDR3 is TGCGCCAGCAGCCAAGGCTACAGGGGGCAAAACACTGAAGCTTTCTTT.

This clone was found once. The CDR3 spells CASSLYSGIGEKLFF. In DNA form, the CDR3 reads TGTGCCAGCAGTTTATATTCGGGGATCGGTGAAAAACTGTTTTTT. V is TRBV27 and J is TRBJ1-4; D unresolved. V was pared by 1 base and J by 7 bases, with 13 bases between. The CDR3 sequence is 15 residues long. CDR1 and CDR2 (germline): MNHEY, SMNVEV (reference sequence).

This sequence joins TRBV5-1 and TRBJ2-7, with D maybe TRBD1 (6 bases). The CDR3 contains 15 residues. The V gene lost 0 bases and the J gene lost 2 bases, with 12 bases spanning the gap. Germline CDR1 reads SGHRS; CDR2 reads YFSETQ. CDR3 residues: CASSLASGAPYEQYF. The CDR3 nucleotides read TGCGCCAGCAGCTTGGCTTCAGGGGCCCCCTACGAGCAGTACTTC.

This clone has just a few counts. The rearrangement uses TRBV4-3 and TRBJ2-1, with TRBD2 identical over 12 bases. With V trimmed by 3 bases and J by 0 bases, 0 bases remained unmatched. Germline CDR1 reads LGHNA; CDR2 reads YSLEER. This CDR3 region has 16 residues. The CDR3 here is CASSQTSGGSYNEQFF. The CDR3 DNA is TGCGCCAGCAGCCAGACTAGCGGGGGCTCCTACAATGAGCAGTTCTTC.